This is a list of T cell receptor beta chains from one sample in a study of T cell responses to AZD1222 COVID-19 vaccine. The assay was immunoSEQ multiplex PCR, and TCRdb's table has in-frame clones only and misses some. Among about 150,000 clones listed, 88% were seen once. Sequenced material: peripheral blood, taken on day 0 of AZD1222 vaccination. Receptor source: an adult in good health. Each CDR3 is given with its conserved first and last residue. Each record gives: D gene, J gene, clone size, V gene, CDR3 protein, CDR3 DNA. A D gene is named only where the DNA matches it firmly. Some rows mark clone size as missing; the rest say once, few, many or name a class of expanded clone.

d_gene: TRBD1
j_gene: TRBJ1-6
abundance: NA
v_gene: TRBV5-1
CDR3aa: CASSLGPGTGNSPLHF
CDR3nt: TGCGCCAGCAGCTTGGGACCCGGGACAGGGAATTCACCCCTCCACTTT

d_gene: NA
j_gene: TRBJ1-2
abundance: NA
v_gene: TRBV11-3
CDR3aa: CASSLVAQGGYTF
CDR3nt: TGTGCCAGCAGCTTAGTCGCCCAGGGCGGCTACACCTTC

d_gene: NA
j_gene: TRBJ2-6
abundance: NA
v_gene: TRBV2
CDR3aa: CASMSGSGANVLTF
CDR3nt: TGTGCCAGCATGTCAGGGTCTGGGGCCAACGTCCTGACTTTC

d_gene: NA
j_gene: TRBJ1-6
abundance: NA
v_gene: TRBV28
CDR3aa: CASKDSYNSPLHF
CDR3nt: TGTGCCAGCAAGGACAGCTATAATTCACCCCTCCACTTT

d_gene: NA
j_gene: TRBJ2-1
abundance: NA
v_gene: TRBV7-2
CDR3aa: CASSFVSGAGNEQFF
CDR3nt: TGTGCCAGCAGCTTTGTATCGGGGGCGGGTAATGAGCAGTTCTTC

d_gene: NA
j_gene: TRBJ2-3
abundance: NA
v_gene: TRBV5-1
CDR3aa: CASSLVAGADTQYF
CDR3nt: TGCGCCAGCAGCTTGGTGGCAGGGGCAGATACGCAGTATTTT

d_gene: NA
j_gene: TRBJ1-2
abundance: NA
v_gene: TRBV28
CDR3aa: CASSAAGGSYGYTF
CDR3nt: TGTGCCAGCAGTGCGGCAGGAGGTTCCTATGGCTACACCTTC

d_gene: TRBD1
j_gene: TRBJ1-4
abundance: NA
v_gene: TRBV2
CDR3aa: CASHPGQGNEKLFF
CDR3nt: TGTGCCAGCCATCCGGGACAGGGGAATGAAAAACTGTTTTTT

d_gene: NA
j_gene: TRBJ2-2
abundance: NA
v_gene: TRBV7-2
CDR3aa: CASSLTQIQGLELFF
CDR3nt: TGTGCCAGCAGCTTAACCCAAATACAGGGACTGGAGCTGTTTTTT

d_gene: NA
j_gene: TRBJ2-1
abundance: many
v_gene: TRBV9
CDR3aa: CASSVGPNNEQFF
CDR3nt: TGTGCCAGCAGCGTGGGACCTAACAATGAGCAGTTCTTC

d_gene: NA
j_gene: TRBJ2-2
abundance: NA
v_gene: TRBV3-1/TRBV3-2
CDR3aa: CASSQETGTQVGELFF
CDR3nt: TGTGCCAGCAGCCAAGAGACCGGGACTCAGGTCGGGGAGCTGTTTTTT

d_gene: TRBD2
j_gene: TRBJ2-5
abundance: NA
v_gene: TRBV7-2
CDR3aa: CASSLGLAGIETQYF
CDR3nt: TGTGCCAGCAGCTTAGGACTAGCGGGGATAGAGACCCAGTACTTC

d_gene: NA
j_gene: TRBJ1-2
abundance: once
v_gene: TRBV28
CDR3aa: CASTSGGVAGYTF
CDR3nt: TGTGCCAGCACCTCGGGAGGGGTCGCTGGCTACACCTTC

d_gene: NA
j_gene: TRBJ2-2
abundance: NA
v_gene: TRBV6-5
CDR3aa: CASATGEGYTGELFF
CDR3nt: TGTGCCAGTGCAACCGGAGAGGGTTACACCGGGGAGCTGTTTTTT

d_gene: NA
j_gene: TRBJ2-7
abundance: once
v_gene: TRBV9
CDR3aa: CASSQTDSYEQYF
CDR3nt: TGTGCCAGCAGCCAAACAGACAGTTACGAGCAGTACTTC

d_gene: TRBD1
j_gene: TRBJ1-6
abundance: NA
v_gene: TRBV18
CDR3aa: CASSPQGAGSPLHF
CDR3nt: TGTGCCAGCTCACCTCAGGGGGCAGGTTCACCCCTCCACTTT

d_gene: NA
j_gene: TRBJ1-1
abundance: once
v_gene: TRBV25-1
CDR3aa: CASNPRGNTEAFF
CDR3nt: TGTGCCAGCAACCCCCGAGGGAACACTGAAGCTTTCTTT

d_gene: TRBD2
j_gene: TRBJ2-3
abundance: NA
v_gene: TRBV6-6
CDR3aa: CASTSGGAQDTQYF
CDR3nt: TGTGCCAGCACCTCGGGGGGGGCGCAAGATACGCAGTATTTT

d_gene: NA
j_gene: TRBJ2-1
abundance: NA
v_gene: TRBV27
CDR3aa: CASSWRSLSYNEQFF
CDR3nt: TGTGCCAGCAGTTGGAGGAGCCTCTCCTACAATGAGCAGTTCTTC

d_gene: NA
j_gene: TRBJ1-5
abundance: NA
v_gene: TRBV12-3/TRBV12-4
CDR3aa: CASTGQINQPQHF
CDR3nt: TGTGCCAGCACCGGACAGATAAATCAGCCCCAGCATTTT

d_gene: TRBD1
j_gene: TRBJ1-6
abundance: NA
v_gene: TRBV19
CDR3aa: CASTPPGQGDNSPLHF
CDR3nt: TGTGCCAGTACCCCCCCGGGACAGGGGGACAATTCACCCCTCCACTTT

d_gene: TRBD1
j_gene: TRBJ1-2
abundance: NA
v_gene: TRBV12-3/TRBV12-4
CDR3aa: CASRSTGDYGYTF
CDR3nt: TGTGCCAGCAGGTCCACAGGGGACTATGGCTACACCTTC

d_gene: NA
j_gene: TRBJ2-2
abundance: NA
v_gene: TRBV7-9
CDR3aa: CASSLTRNTGELFF
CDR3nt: TGTGCCAGCAGCTTAACTAGGAACACCGGGGAGCTGTTTTTT